The 20 T cell receptor beta chains listed next were all sequenced from one sample in a study of blood T cell repertoires in COVID-19. Method: immunoSEQ multiplex PCR; TCRdb's copy keeps in-frame clones and lacks some. Among some 150,000 clones listed, over 60% were seen once. Specimen: peripheral blood. The receptors originated from a woman aged 80 or over with active or convalescent COVID-19.

V gene TRBV18 combines with J gene TRBJ1-5, with D possibly TRBD1 on 6 matching bases. The CDR3 covers 15 residues. Germline V gene sequence: CDR1 KGHSH, CDR2 LQKENI. Trimming cost V 5 bases and J 0 bases, with 11 bases left between them. Here the CDR3 reads CASSGDRLSNQPQHF. CDR3 nucleotides: TGTGCCAGCTCAGGTGACAGGCTTAGCAATCAGCCCCAGCATTTT.

This chain uses TRBV14 with TRBJ2-6; D is possibly TRBD1 (5 bases). V lost 8 bases and J lost 0, with 11 bases in between. Germline V gene lookup returns CDR1 SGHDN and CDR2 FVKESK. This CDR3 is 15 amino acids long. CDR3 sequence reads: CASSRTISGANVLTF. CDR3 DNA: TGTGCCAGCTCTAGGACAATCTCTGGGGCCAACGTCCTGACTTTC. The whole variable domain, filled in from reference TRBV14 and TRBJ2-6, reads EAGVTQFPSHSVIEKGQTVTLRCDPISGHDNLYWYRRVMGKEIKFLLHFVKESKQDESGMPNNRFLAERTGGTYSTLKVQPAELEDSGVYFCASSRTISGANVLTFGAGSRLTVL.

This clone was seen a handful of times. The chain employs TRBV30 and TRBJ1-1; 11 bases align to TRBD1. Germline CDR1 GTSNPN, CDR2 SVGIG (reference sequence). The CDR3 sequence is 13 residues long. V was pared by 3 bases and J by 10 bases, with 7 bases of the junction left unmatched. In nucleotides, the CDR3 is TGTGCCTGGAGGAGGACAGGGGGCTTAACAGCTTTCTTT. This encodes CAWRRTGGLTAFF. Together with reference TRBV30 and TRBJ1-1, the CDR3 gives the full variable domain: SQTIHQWPATLVQPVGSPLSLECTVEGTSNPNLYWYRQAAGRGLQLLFYSVGIGQISSEVPQNLSASRPQDRQFILSSKKLLLSDSGFYLCAWRRTGGLTAFFGQGTRLTVV.

This clone was seen just once. The chain combines TRBV27 with TRBJ1-4; D is ambiguous. From germline, CDR1 is MNHEY and CDR2 SMNVEV (reference sequence). The CDR3 totals 15 residues. V was trimmed by 5 bases and J by 1 base, leaving 11 bases between them. CDR3 in amino acids: CASSPRSVTNEKLFF. The CDR3 DNA reads as TGTGCCAGCAGTCCACGCTCAGTAACTAATGAAAAACTGTTTTTT.

This clone showed up just once. The rearrangement joins TRBV5-1 to TRBJ1-4, with a tentative D call TRBD1 (6 bases). V dropped 5 bases and J dropped 8 bases, with 13 bases sitting between them. The germline CDR1 and CDR2 sequences are SGHRS and YFSETQ. The CDR3 extends over 13 amino acids. As DNA, the CDR3 is TGCGCCAGCAGACAGGGTGCAGAGGAAAAACTGTTTTTT. Translation: CASRQGAEEKLFF.

This clone was seen more than once but under ten times. The chain combines TRBV4-3 with TRBJ1-1; TRBD1 aligns across 10 bases. Germline assignment: CDR1 LGHNA and CDR2 YSLEER. The CDR3 loop spans 15 amino acids. With 6 bases clipped from V and 4 bases from J, the junction kept 8 bases outside the gene matches. In DNA, the CDR3 is TGCGCCAGCAGGCAGGACCGGACAGGGGGCACTGAAGCTTTCTTT. Amino acids: CASRQDRTGGTEAFF.

The chain couples TRBV29-1 to TRBJ1-2; 7 bases match TRBD1. This CDR3 spans 13 amino acids. CDR1 is SQVTM and CDR2 is ANQGSEA in the germline V gene. Trimming removed 5 bases from V and 8 bases from J; junction bases left unmatched: 11. The CDR3 sequence: CSVWAGGTGGYTF. CDR3 coding DNA: TGCAGCGTTTGGGCAGGGGGAACGGGAGGCTACACCTTC.

J is TRBJ1-6 and V is TRBV20-1; 8 nucleotides agree with TRBD1. The V segment lost 3 bases and the J segment 8 bases; nucleotides outside the gene matches: 6. Per germline, CDR1 DFQATT and CDR2 SNEGSKA (reference sequence). CDR3 size: 14 residues. The CDR3 sequence is CSASRQGLDSPLHF. The CDR3 DNA reads as TGCAGTGCTAGTCGACAGGGGTTGGATTCACCCCTCCACTTT.

The V call is TRBV7-8, the J call TRBJ1-5, with D possibly matching TRBD1 (6 bases). CDR1 and CDR2 from the germline V gene are SGHVS and FQNEAQ. The CDR3 has 18 residues. Trimming left V 3 bases short and J 2 bases short, with 20 bases between. The CDR3, as DNA: TGTGCCAGCAGCTTGGGACATCCCCTAGTAAGTGGCAATCAGCCCCAGCATTTT. This gives the protein CASSLGHPLVSGNQPQHF.

The V call is TRBV11-2, the J call TRBJ2-1, with TRBD2 matching 14 bases. Trimming cost V 5 bases and J 3 bases; bases outside gene matches: 9. This CDR3 spans 18 amino acids. CDR1 and CDR2 (germline): SGHAT, FQNNGV. For the CDR3, the DNA is TGTGCCAGCAGCCCACGACTAGCGGGGGGGAGACTCTACAATGAGCAGTTCTTC. This encodes CASSPRLAGGRLYNEQFF. Full variable domain (missing parts from reference TRBV11-2 and TRBJ2-1): EAGVAQSPRYKIIEKRQSVAFWCNPISGHATLYWYQQILGQGPKLLIQFQNNGVVDDSQLPKDRFSAERLKGVDSTLKIQPAKLEDSAVYLCASSPRLAGGRLYNEQFFGPGTRLTVL.

Written as DNA, the CDR3 is TGTGCCAGTAGTACGGGGGGCAGCACAACAACTAATGAAAAACTGTTTTTT. It yields the protein CASSTGGSTTTNEKLFF. The gene calls are TRBV19 and TRBJ1-4; tentative D call: TRBD1 (6 bases). Trimming shortened V by 4 bases and J by 0 bases, and 15 bases separated the two germline ends. The length of the CDR3 is 17 residues. Germline V lookup: CDR1 LNHDA, CDR2 SQIVND (reference sequence).

The chain joins TRBV5-6 to TRBJ1-2; no clear D. This CDR3 contains 12 residues. Germline V gene data show CDR1 as SGHDT and CDR2 as YYEEEE. V lost 5 bases and J lost 8, with 13 bases in between. CDR3 sequence (DNA): TGTGCCAGCAGGTCCCTATCGTGGGGCTACACCTTC. Its translation: CASRSLSWGYTF.

This chain uses TRBV12-3 or TRBV12-4 with TRBJ2-7; tentatively, D is TRBD1 (6 bases). This CDR3 contains 12 residues. Deletions cut 6 bases from V and 3 bases from J, with 9 bases between. CDR3 sequence reads: CASRDSLYEQYF. CDR3 DNA: TGTGCCAGCAGGGACAGCCTCTACGAGCAGTACTTC.

The chain links TRBV3-1 (or the pseudogene TRBV3-2) to TRBJ1-1; perhaps TRBD1 as D (6 bases). Germline lookup yields CDR1 LGHDT and CDR2 YNNKEL (reference sequence). The CDR3 runs to 15 residues. V lost 0 bases and J lost 7, with 15 bases in between. In DNA, the CDR3 is TGTGCCAGCAGCCAAGATGGGGGGGCCTTGGGTGAAGCTTTCTTT. Protein sequence: CASSQDGGALGEAFF.

CDR3 sequence (DNA): TGTGCCAGCAGCTTATTGGGGTGGAGGGCCCTAAATGGGAACACTGAAGCTTTCTTT. Amino acids: CASSLLGWRALNGNTEAFF. The rearrangement uses TRBV5-8 and TRBJ1-1; D ambiguous. The length of the CDR3 is 19 residues. V was shortened by 2 bases and J by 1 base, with 24 bases between the two germline ends. Germline assignment: CDR1 SGHTS and CDR2 YDEGEE.

The chain recombines TRBV9 with TRBJ2-1; 7 nucleotides line up with TRBD1. Looked up from germline, CDR1 is SGDLS and CDR2 is YYNGEE. The J segment lost 7 bases and the V segment lost 1 base, leaving 8 bases of the junction unmatched. This CDR3 is built from 15 residues. The CDR3 region has the DNA TGTGCCAGCAGCGTACACGGGACAGATGAAAATGAGCAGTTCTTC. Translating gives CASSVHGTDENEQFF.

V and J are TRBV12-3 or TRBV12-4 and TRBJ1-1; 7 positions match TRBD1. V shed 6 bases, J shed 9 bases, and the junction held 7 bases outside the gene matches. CDR3 length equals 12 residues. As DNA, the CDR3 is TGTGCCAGCAGCGGCCGACAGGGTAAAGCTTTCTTT. This sequence encodes CASSGRQGKAFF.

With respect to this clone: Germline is not matched at one junction end, which may reflect a read error. The sample has other DNA sequences that encode this CDR3 too. The J gene is TRBJ1-2, the V gene TRBV3-1 (or the pseudogene TRBV3-2); D not certain. CDR3 length equals 15 residues. The germline V gene encodes CDR1 LGHDT and CDR2 YNNKEL (reference sequence). CDR3 DNA: TGTGCTAGCAGCCAAGCTGACCCTACGGGCTATGGCTACACCTTC. Protein product: CASSQADPTGYGYTF.

The chain has TRBV3-1 (or the pseudogene TRBV3-2) and TRBJ2-3, with D perhaps TRBD2 (6 bases). V was pared by 4 bases and J by 4 bases, with 6 bases between. The CDR3 sequence is 12 residues long. CDR1 and CDR2 from the germline V gene are LGHDT and YNNKEL (reference sequence). The CDR3 nucleotides read TGTGCCAGCAGCCGGGGGGCAGATACGCAGTATTTT. Translated: CASSRGADTQYF.

The chain carries TRBV6-5 and TRBJ1-2; 7 bases agree with TRBD1. CDR3 length: 13 residues. Germline assignment: CDR1 MNHEY and CDR2 SVGAGI. The J segment lost 5 bases and the V segment lost 7 bases, leaving 7 bases of the junction unmatched. CDR3 DNA: TGTGCCAGCATACTACAGGGGAAGTATGGCTACACCTTC. This codes for CASILQGKYGYTF.